This T cell receptor beta chain is drawn from a study of neoadjuvant anti-PD-1 for oral cavity cancer. Germline V gives CDR1 LGHNA, CDR2 YNFKEQ. The CDR3 is made up of 17 amino acids. With V trimmed by 4 bases and J by 2 bases, 12 bases remained unmatched. Assay: immunoSEQ multiplex PCR; the TCRdb copy retains only in-frame clones and omits some. The table lists around 16,000 clones, around 69% of them singletons. This TCR derives from a person between 40 and 79 years old with oral cavity squamous cell carcinoma. The sequencing used PBMCs, collected before nivolumab (anti-PD-1) treatment. The chain recombines TRBV4-2 with TRBJ2-7; 9 positions agree with TRBD2. The CDR3 DNA follows: TGTGCCAGCAGCCCGGGGACTAGCCCACTTCTAACCTACGAGCAGTACTTC. This encodes CASSPGTSPLLTYEQYF.